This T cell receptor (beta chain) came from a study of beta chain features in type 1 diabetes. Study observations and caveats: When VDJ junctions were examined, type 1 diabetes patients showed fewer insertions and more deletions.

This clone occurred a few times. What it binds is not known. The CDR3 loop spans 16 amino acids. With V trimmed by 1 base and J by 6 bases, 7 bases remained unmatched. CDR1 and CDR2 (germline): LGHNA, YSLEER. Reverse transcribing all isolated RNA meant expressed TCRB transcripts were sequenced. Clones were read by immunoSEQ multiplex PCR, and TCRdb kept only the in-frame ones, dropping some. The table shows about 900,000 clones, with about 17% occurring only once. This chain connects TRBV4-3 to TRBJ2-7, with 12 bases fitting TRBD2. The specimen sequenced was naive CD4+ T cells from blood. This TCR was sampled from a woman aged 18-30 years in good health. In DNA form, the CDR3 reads TGCGCCAGCAGCCAAGCTAGCGGGAGGGCCTTGAGCGAGCAGTACTTC. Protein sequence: CASSQASGRALSEQYF.